This T cell receptor (beta chain) originates from a study of T-cell memory formation after mild COVID-19. Study-wide results and limits: Clones which contracted sat mainly in CM and EM if CD4+, and in EMRA if CD8+.

TCRdb recomputed calls from the 5' RACE reads with MiXCR, one row per CDR3 protein. Among around 450,000 distinct CDR3 sequences, roughly 24% were seen once, and the ten largest hold 7.5% to 10%. Looked up from germline, CDR1 is SNHLY and CDR2 is FYNNEI. The CDR3 consists of 16 residues. V was clipped by 5 bases and J by 5 bases; unmatched bases: 10. On this clonotype itself: Its antigen is not identified.

The chain joins TRBV2 to TRBJ2-5; 11 bases align to TRBD2. The TCR was taken from an adult woman who had mild COVID-19 (a few samples of this study predate the infection). Cell type and time point are not known. Source material: PBMCs or a T cell subset sorted from them (not recorded which). The CDR3 loop is CASSKGLAASSETQYF. The CDR3 nucleotides are TGTGCCAGCAGTAAGGGACTAGCGGCCTCTTCCGAGACCCAGTACTTC.